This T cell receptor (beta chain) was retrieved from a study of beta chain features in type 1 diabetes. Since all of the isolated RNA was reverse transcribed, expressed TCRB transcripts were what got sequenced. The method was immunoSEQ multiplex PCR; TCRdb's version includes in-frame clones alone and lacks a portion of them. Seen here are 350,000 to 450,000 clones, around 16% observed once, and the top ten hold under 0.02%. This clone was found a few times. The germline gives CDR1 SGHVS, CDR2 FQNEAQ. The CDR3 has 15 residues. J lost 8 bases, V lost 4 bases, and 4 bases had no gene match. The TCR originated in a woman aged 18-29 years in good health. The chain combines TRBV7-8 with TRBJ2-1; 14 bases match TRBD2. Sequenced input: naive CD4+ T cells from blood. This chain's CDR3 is CASSSTSGRAYEQFF. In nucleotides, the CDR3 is TGTGCCAGCAGCTCGACTAGCGGGAGGGCCTATGAGCAGTTCTTC.